These 26 T cell receptor beta chains were all obtained from the same sample, sequenced in a study of shared clonotypes between healthy human individuals. Naive CD8 cells were CD45RO-negative, positively selected for CCR7, excluding terminally differentiated effector memory CD45RA+ cells. The table came from immunoSEQ multiplex PCR; TCRdb's copy has only in-frame clones and leaves some out. The sample contains 2 million to 2.5 million clones, 90% to 95% of which appear only once. Material for sequencing was naive CD8+ T cells from PBMCs. The receptors stem from a man aged 18 to 30 in good health. Some clones in this sample may be carry-over from other donors' samples.

The rearrangement links TRBV6-5 to TRBJ2-7; D uncertain. Germline V gives CDR1 MNHEY, CDR2 SVGAGI. V gave up 2 bases and J gave up 0 bases, with 5 bases separating them. This CDR3 contains 13 residues. The CDR3 nucleotides are TGTGCCAGCAGTTACGGCAACTCCTACGAGCAGTACTTC. It codes for CASSYGNSYEQYF.

The V and J genes are TRBV2 and TRBJ2-1; TRBD1 matches 9 bases. CDR3 length: 16 residues. V trimming: 7 bases; J trimming: 6 bases; junction bases outside the gene matches: 13. Germline CDR1 reads SNHLY; CDR2 reads FYNNEI. CDR3 coding DNA: TGTGCCAGCACTCGTTCGTTGGGACAGGGTATCAATGAGCAGTTCTTC. It translates to CASTRSLGQGINEQFF.

V is TRBV27 and J is TRBJ2-7; 7 bases agree with TRBD2. Germline V gene data show CDR1 as MNHEY and CDR2 as SMNVEV (reference sequence). The CDR3 is 14 residues long. The trim removed 6 bases at V and 3 bases at J, leaving 8 bases unmatched. The DNA for the CDR3 is TGTGCCAGCAGACTAAGAGCGGGAATCTACGAGCAGTACTTC. Amino acids: CASRLRAGIYEQYF.

This sequence joins TRBV25-1 and TRBJ2-2; 9 bases agree with TRBD1. This CDR3 is built from 16 residues. Trimming cost V 3 bases and J 1 base; bases outside gene matches: 3. Germline-derived CDR1 and CDR2 are MGHDK and SYGVNS. CDR3 DNA sequence: TGTGCCAGCAGTGACCCGGGACAGGGGAACACCGGGGAGCTGTTTTTT. Translated, it gives CASSDPGQGNTGELFF.

This clone has just one count. The chain uses TRBV25-1 and TRBJ2-2, with unresolved D. The CDR3 totals 12 residues. V lost 7 bases and J 4 bases, leaving 7 bases between the germline ends. Germline V gene sequence: CDR1 MGHDK, CDR2 SYGVNS. CDR3: CASKQVTGELFF. CDR3 nucleotides: TGTGCCAGCAAGCAGGTCACCGGGGAGCTGTTTTTT.

This clone occurred once. The chain is built from TRBV27 and TRBJ2-3; D not resolved. Germline CDR1 MNHEY, CDR2 SMNVEV (reference sequence). The CDR3 contains 15 residues. V dropped 4 bases and J dropped 0 bases, with 11 bases sitting between them. Written as DNA, the CDR3 is TGTGCCAGCAGTTCCCTAATGGTAAGCACAGATACGCAGTATTTT. It codes for CASSSLMVSTDTQYF.

The V gene is TRBV6-5, the J gene TRBJ2-1; perhaps TRBD2 as D (6 bases). V lost 0 bases, J lost 4 bases, and 13 bases lay in between. CDR3 size: 16 residues. Germline lookup yields CDR1 MNHEY and CDR2 SVGAGI. The DNA of the CDR3 is TGTGCCAGCAGTTACTCGACGGGGGAGTGGTACAATGAGCAGTTCTTC. It yields the protein CASSYSTGEWYNEQFF.

J is TRBJ2-1 and V is TRBV9; D may correspond to TRBD1 or TRBD2 (5 bases each). Trimming pared 3 bases from V and 10 bases from J, leaving 11 bases between. From germline, CDR1 is SGDLS and CDR2 YYNGEE. The CDR3 totals 12 residues. In DNA, the CDR3 is TGTGCCAGCAGCGAGGGACCTGGGGAGCAGTTCTTC. It specifies CASSEGPGEQFF.

In regard to this clone: Other DNA sequences of this sample code for an identical CDR3. The CDR3 DNA reads as TGTGCCAGCAGTGCAACAGTATTCTATGGCTACACCTTC. Protein: CASSATVFYGYTF. This chain joins TRBV27 and TRBJ1-2; D is undetermined. Germline lookup yields CDR1 MNHEY and CDR2 SMNVEV (reference sequence). This CDR3 region has 13 residues. Trimming took off 5 bases at V and 4 bases at J, with 11 bases between the two ends.

This chain connects TRBV29-1 to TRBJ2-7; 9 positions agree with TRBD1. Germline CDR1 and CDR2: SQVTM and ANQGSEA. The CDR3 spans 13 residues. V shed 7 bases and J 7 bases; nucleotides not matched to a gene: 11. CDR3 protein: CSATGGAPEEQYF. CDR3 bases: TGCAGCGCAACAGGGGGCGCCCCGGAGGAGCAGTACTTC.

This clone was detected once. V and J are TRBV4-2 and TRBJ2-7; TRBD2 matches at 8 bases. The CDR3 extends over 19 amino acids. Germline lookup yields CDR1 LGHNA and CDR2 YNFKEQ. V trimming: 0 bases; J trimming: 2 bases; junction bases outside the gene matches: 15. The CDR3: CASSQEERELRMKAYEQYF. As DNA, the CDR3 is TGTGCCAGCAGCCAAGAAGAGCGGGAGCTTCGGATGAAGGCCTACGAGCAGTACTTC.

V and J are TRBV9 and TRBJ2-2; TRBD2 matches 8 bases. V shed 2 bases and J 4 bases; nucleotides not matched to a gene: 7. The CDR3 is 16 amino acids. From germline, CDR1 is SGDLS and CDR2 YYNGEE. The CDR3: CASSVSGRLVTGELFF. The CDR3 nucleotides read TGTGCCAGCAGCGTCAGCGGGAGATTAGTCACCGGGGAGCTGTTTTTT.

The rearrangement links TRBV5-1 to TRBJ2-7, with 8 bases aligning to TRBD2. The germline V gene encodes CDR1 SGHRS and CDR2 YFSETQ. CDR3 length equals 13 residues. V trimming: 6 bases; J trimming: 4 bases; junction bases outside the gene matches: 6. The CDR3 sequence is CASKAGDFYEQYF. For the CDR3, the DNA is TGCGCCAGCAAAGCGGGAGACTTTTACGAGCAGTACTTC.

The chain recombines TRBV11-2 with TRBJ2-5; TRBD2 is a possible D gene (6 bases). The CDR3 has 15 amino acids. Trimming left V 3 bases short and J 3 bases short, with 14 bases between. The germline V gene has CDR1 SGHAT and CDR2 FQNNGV. This CDR3 reads CASSFVPREEETQYF. Here the CDR3 DNA reads TGTGCCAGCAGCTTTGTTCCTAGGGAGGAAGAGACCCAGTACTTC. Full variable domain (outside the CDR3, taken from reference TRBV11-2 and TRBJ2-5): EAGVAQSPRYKIIEKRQSVAFWCNPISGHATLYWYQQILGQGPKLLIQFQNNGVVDDSQLPKDRFSAERLKGVDSTLKIQPAKLEDSAVYLCASSFVPREEETQYFGPGTRLLVL.

CDR3 nucleotides: TGTGCCAGCAGCCAGAGGGTTCTCAGGGGGCCCAATTACGAGCAGTACTTC. Translated, it gives CASSQRVLRGPNYEQYF. The chain is built from TRBV14 and TRBJ2-5; 8 nucleotides agree with TRBD1. The J call may not be correct, given that the DNA end is closer to TRBJ2-7. Germline V gives CDR1 SGHDN, CDR2 FVKESK. This CDR3 region has 17 residues.

Here the CDR3 reads CASSTGQGATQPQHF. DNA of the CDR3: TGTGCCAGCAGCACTGGACAGGGGGCCACCCAGCCCCAGCATTTT. The chain couples TRBV28 to TRBJ1-5; 11 bases agree with TRBD1. Germline V gene sequence: CDR1 MDHEN, CDR2 SYDVKM. The CDR3 sequence is 15 residues long. V lost 6 bases to trimming and J lost 7 bases; unmatched junction nucleotides: 8. The variable domain in full, completed from reference TRBV28 and TRBJ1-5, reads DVKVTQSSRYLVKRTGEKVFLECVQDMDHENMFWYRQDPGLGLRLIYFSYDVKMKEKGDIPEGYSVSREKKERFSLILESASTNQTSMYLCASSTGQGATQPQHFGDGTRLSIL.

This sequence joins TRBV2 and TRBJ2-3, with no clear D. Trimming removed 2 bases from V and 2 bases from J, with 11 bases in between. Germline V lookup: CDR1 SNHLY, CDR2 FYNNEI. The CDR3 spans 15 residues. CDR3 DNA: TGTGCCAGCAGTGAACGGGCCACGTCCACAGATACGCAGTATTTT. The encoded protein is CASSERATSTDTQYF.

To note about this clone: The junction differs from germline at one of its ends, possibly a read error. The CDR3 nucleotides read TGTGCCAGCGGTTACCGCGGGAGTTATGAGCAGTTCTTC. It yields the protein CASGYRGSYEQFF. The rearrangement joins TRBV6-5 to TRBJ2-1; TRBD2 aligns across 7 bases. CDR1 and CDR2 (germline): MNHEY, SVGAGI. The CDR3 runs 13 residues.

V is TRBV15 and J is TRBJ2-7; perhaps TRBD2 as D (5 bases). The CDR3 is 16 amino acids. The V end was cut by 0 bases, the J end by 6 bases, with 18 bases between. The V gene's germline CDR1 is LNHNV and CDR2 YYDKDF (reference sequence). Here the CDR3 reads CATSRDLGPGFFEQYF. CDR3 in DNA: TGTGCCACCAGCAGAGATCTAGGACCGGGGTTTTTCGAGCAGTACTTC.

In its sample, this clone was seen once. Here the CDR3 reads CASSIRGGTEAFF. CDR3 DNA sequence: TGTGCCAGCAGCATCAGGGGAGGAACTGAAGCTTTCTTT. The chain joins TRBV11-2 to TRBJ1-1; possibly TRBD1 for D (6 bases). CDR1 and CDR2 (germline): SGHAT, FQNNGV. Between the trimmed V and J ends, which lost 5 bases and 5 bases, there was a span of 12 bases. The CDR3 covers 13 residues. Variable domain in full (rest from reference TRBV11-2 and TRBJ1-1): EAGVAQSPRYKIIEKRQSVAFWCNPISGHATLYWYQQILGQGPKLLIQFQNNGVVDDSQLPKDRFSAERLKGVDSTLKIQPAKLEDSAVYLCASSIRGGTEAFFGQGTRLTVV.

This clone has a single count. V usage is TRBV5-5 and J usage is TRBJ2-7; D may be TRBD2 (7 bases). V lost 6 bases and J lost 4, with 17 bases in between. This CDR3 is 14 amino acids long. Germline assignment: CDR1 SGHKS and CDR2 YYEKEE (reference sequence). Here the CDR3 reads CASNYGGGGYEQYF. The CDR3 DNA follows: TGTGCCAGCAACTACGGAGGGGGAGGGTACGAGCAGTACTTC.

The V and J genes are TRBV7-3 and TRBJ2-2; 8 bases map to TRBD2. This CDR3 has 16 residues. The V gene's germline CDR1 is SGHTA and CDR2 FQGTGA. With 1 base clipped from V and 5 bases from J, the junction kept 6 bases outside the gene matches. CDR3 sequence reads: CASSLIPSGYTGELFF. The CDR3 bases are TGTGCCAGCAGCTTAATCCCTAGCGGGTATACCGGGGAGCTGTTTTTT.

The rearrangement uses TRBV10-3 and TRBJ1-1, with D hard to call. CDR1 ENHRY and CDR2 SYGVKD come from the germline V gene. The CDR3 is 14 residues long. V was pared by 5 bases and J by 5 bases, with 15 bases between. CDR3 in amino acids: CAISQRNRGTEAFF. The DNA for the CDR3 is TGTGCCATCAGTCAGAGGAACCGCGGAACTGAAGCTTTCTTT.

This sequence joins TRBV9 and TRBJ2-1; D is possibly TRBD2 (6 bases). With 0 bases removed from V and 8 bases from J, the gap between germline ends came to 24 bases. The germline V gene encodes CDR1 SGDLS and CDR2 YYNGEE. This CDR3 is 18 amino acids long. The CDR3 is CASSVATVRGLAPHEQFF. In DNA form, the CDR3 reads TGTGCCAGCAGCGTAGCGACGGTCCGGGGACTCGCCCCGCATGAGCAGTTCTTC.

This clone appeared once. At the DNA level, this CDR3 is encoded by other sequences in the same sample as well. The V gene is TRBV5-1, the J gene TRBJ2-7; D is undetermined. This CDR3 comprises 13 residues. Germline values: CDR1 SGHRS, CDR2 YFSETQ. V was pared by 0 bases and J by 2 bases, with 6 bases between. The CDR3 loop reads CASSLGVAYEQYF. The CDR3 DNA sequence: TGCGCCAGCAGCTTGGGGGTAGCCTACGAGCAGTACTTC.

The CDR3: CASSLAVNTEAFF. CDR3 DNA sequence: TGTGCCAGCAGCTTGGCCGTGAACACTGAAGCTTTCTTT. The genes are TRBV5-4 and TRBJ1-1; D is unresolved. Germline CDR1 SGHNT, CDR2 YYREEE (reference sequence). The CDR3 contains 13 residues. Trimming took 0 bases from V and 0 from J, leaving 3 bases between them.